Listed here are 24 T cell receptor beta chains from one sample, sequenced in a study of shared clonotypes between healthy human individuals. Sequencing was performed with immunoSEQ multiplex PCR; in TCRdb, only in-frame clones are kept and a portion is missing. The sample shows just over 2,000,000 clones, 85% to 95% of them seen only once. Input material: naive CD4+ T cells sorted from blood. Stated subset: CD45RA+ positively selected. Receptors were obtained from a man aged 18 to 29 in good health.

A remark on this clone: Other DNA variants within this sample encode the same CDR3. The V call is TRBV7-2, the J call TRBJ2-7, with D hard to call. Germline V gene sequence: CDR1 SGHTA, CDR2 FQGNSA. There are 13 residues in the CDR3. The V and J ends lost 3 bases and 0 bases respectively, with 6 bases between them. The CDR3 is CASSFSSSYEQYF. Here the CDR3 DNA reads TGTGCCAGCAGCTTTTCGAGCTCCTACGAGCAGTACTTC.

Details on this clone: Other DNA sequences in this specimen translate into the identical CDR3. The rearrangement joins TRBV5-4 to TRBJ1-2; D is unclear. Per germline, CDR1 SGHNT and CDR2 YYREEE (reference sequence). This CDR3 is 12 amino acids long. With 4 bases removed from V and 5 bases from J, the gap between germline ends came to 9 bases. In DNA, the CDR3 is TGTGCCAGCAGCACGGACCGTTATGGCTACACCTTC. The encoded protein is CASSTDRYGYTF.

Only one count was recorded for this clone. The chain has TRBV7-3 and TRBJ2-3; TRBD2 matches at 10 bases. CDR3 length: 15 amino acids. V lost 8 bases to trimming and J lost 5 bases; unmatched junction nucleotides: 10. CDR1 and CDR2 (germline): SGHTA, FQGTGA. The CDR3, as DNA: TGTGCCAGCGCGGAGCGGGGGGGCCCCGGAGATACGCAGTATTTT. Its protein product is CASAERGGPGDTQYF.

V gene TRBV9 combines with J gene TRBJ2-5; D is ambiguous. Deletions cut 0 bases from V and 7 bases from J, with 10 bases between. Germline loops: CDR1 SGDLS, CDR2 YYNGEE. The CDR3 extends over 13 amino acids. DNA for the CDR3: TGTGCCAGCAGCGTAGACAGTGAAGGGACCCAGTACTTC. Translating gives CASSVDSEGTQYF.

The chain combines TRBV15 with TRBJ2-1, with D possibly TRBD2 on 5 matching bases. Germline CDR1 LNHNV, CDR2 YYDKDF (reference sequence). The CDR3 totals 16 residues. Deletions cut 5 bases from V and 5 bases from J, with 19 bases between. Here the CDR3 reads CATSAPGPRGNNEQFF. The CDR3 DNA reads TGTGCCACCAGCGCTCCAGGCCCCCGGGGTAACAATGAGCAGTTCTTC.

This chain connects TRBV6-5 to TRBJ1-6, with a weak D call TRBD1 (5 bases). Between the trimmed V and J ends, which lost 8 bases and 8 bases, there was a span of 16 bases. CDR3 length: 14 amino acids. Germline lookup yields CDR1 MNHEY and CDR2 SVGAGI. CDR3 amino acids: CASARQFRDSPLHF. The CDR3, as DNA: TGTGCCAGCGCAAGACAGTTTAGAGATTCACCCCTCCACTTT.

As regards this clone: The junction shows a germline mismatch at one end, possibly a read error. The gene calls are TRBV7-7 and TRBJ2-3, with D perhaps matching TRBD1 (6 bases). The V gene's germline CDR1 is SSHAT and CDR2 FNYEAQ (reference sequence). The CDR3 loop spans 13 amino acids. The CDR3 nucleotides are TGTGCTAGCAGCTCAGCAGGGGATGGTACGCAGTATTTT. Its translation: CASSSAGDGTQYF. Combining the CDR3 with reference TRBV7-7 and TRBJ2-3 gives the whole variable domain GAGVSQSPRYKVTKRGQDVTLRCDPISSHATLYWYQQALGQGPEFLTYFNYEAQPDKSGLPSDRFSAERPEGSISTLTIQRTEQRDSAMYRCASSSAGDGTQYFGPGTRLTVL.

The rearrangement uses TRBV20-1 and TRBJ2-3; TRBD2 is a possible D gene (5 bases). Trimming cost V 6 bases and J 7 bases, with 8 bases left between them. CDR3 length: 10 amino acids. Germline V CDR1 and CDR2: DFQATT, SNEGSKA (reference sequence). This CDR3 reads CSAGENTQYF. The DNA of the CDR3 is TGCAGTGCCGGGGAAAATACGCAGTATTTT.

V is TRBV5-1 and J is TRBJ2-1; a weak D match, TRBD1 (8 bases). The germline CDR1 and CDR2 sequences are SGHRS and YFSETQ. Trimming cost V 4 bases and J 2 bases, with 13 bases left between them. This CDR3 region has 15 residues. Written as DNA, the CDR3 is TGCGCCAGCAGCCCACAGGGGGGGGCCTACAATGAGCAGTTCTTC. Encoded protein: CASSPQGGAYNEQFF.

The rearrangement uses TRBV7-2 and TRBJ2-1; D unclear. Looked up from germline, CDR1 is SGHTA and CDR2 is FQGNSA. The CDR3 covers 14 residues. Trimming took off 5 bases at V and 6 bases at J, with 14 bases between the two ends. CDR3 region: CASSPTMNGNEQFF. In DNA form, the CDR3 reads TGTGCCAGCAGCCCCACTATGAACGGCAATGAGCAGTTCTTC.

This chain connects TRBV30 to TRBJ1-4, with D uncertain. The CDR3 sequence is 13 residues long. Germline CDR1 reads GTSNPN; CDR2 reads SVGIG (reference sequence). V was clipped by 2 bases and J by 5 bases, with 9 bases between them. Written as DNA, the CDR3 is TGTGCCTGGAGTAGGCAGCAAAATGAAAAACTGTTTTTT. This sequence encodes CAWSRQQNEKLFF.

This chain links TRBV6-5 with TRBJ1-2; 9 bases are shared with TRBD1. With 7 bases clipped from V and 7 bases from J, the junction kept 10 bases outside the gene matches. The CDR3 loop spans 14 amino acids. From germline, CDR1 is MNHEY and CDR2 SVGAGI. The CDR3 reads CASTQDRGNGGYTF. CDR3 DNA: TGTGCCAGCACCCAGGACAGGGGAAACGGTGGCTACACCTTC.

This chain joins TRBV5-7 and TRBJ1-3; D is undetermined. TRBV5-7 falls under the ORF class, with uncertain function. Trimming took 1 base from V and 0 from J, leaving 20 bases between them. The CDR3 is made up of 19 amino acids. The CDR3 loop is CASSLRVAGNPLSGNTIYF. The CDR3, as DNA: TGTGCCAGCAGCTTGCGTGTGGCGGGGAACCCCCTCTCTGGAAACACCATATATTTT.

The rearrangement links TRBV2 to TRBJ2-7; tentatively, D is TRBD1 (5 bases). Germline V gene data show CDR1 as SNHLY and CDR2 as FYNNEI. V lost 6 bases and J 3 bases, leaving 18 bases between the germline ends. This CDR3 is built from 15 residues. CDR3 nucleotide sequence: TGTGCCAGCAGATACCAGGCCCAGGGAAGCTACGAGCAGTACTTC. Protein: CASRYQAQGSYEQYF.

The CDR3 DNA reads as TGCGCCAGCAGCCAGGGGGGTTGGAATTCACCCCTCCACTTT. Its protein is CASSQGGWNSPLHF. The V gene is TRBV4-1, the J gene TRBJ1-6, with D possibly matching TRBD1 (5 bases). V lost 3 bases and J 7 bases, leaving 10 bases between the germline ends. The CDR3 sequence is 14 residues long. Germline lookup yields CDR1 MGHRA and CDR2 YSYEKL.

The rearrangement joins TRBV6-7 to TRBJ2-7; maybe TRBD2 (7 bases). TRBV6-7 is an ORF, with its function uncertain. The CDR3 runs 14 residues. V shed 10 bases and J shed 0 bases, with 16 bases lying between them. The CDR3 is CANKTGRASYEQYF. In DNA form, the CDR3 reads TGTGCCAATAAAACAGGGAGGGCCTCCTACGAGCAGTACTTC.

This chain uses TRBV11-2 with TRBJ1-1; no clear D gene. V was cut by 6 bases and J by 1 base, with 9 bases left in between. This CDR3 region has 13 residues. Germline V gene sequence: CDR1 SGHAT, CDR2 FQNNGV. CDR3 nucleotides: TGTGCCAGCAGTTACCGACAGAACACTGAAGCTTTCTTT. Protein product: CASSYRQNTEAFF.

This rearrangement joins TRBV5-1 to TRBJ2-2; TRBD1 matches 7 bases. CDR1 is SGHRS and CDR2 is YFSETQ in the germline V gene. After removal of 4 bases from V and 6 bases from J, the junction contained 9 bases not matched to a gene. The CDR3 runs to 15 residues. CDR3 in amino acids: CASSKDPTGAGELFF. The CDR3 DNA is TGCGCCAGCAGCAAAGACCCAACAGGGGCCGGGGAGCTGTTTTTT.

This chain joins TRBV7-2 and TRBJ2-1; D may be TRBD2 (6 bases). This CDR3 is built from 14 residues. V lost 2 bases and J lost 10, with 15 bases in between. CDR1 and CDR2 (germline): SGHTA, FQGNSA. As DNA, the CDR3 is TGTGCCAGCAGCTTATGGCGGTATAGCGGCGAGCAGTTCTTC. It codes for CASSLWRYSGEQFF.

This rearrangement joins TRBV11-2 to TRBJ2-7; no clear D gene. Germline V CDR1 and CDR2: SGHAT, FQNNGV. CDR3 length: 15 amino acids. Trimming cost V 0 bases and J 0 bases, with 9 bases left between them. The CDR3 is CASSLDPGLSYEQYF. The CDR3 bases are TGTGCCAGCAGCTTAGATCCGGGTCTCTCCTACGAGCAGTACTTC.

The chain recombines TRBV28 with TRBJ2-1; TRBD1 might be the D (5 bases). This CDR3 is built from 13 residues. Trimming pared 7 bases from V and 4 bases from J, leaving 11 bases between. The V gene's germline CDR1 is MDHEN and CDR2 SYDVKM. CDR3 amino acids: CASTRQIYNEQFF. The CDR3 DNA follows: TGTGCCAGCACCAGACAGATTTACAATGAGCAGTTCTTC.

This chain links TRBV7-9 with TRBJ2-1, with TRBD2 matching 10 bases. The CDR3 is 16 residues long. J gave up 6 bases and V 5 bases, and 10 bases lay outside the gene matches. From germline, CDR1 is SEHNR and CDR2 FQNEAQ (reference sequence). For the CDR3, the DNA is TGTGCCAGCAGCCCGCCGGGACTAGCGACCTCCAATGAGCAGTTCTTC. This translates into CASSPPGLATSNEQFF.

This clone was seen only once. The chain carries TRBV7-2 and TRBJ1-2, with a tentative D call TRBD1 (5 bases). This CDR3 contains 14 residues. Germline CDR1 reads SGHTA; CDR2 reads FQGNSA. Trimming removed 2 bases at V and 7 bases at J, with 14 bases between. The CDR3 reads CASSLYIGAGGYTF. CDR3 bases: TGTGCCAGCAGCTTATATATCGGGGCTGGTGGCTACACCTTC. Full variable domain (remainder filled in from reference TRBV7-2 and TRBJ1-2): GAGVSQSPSNKVTEKGKDVELRCDPISGHTALYWYRQSLGQGLEFLIYFQGNSAPDKSGLPSDRFSAERTGGSVSTLTIQRTQQEDSAVYLCASSLYIGAGGYTFGSGTRLTVV.

CDR3 sequence: CAWSTPSGGNTDTQYF. As DNA, the CDR3 is TGTGCCTGGAGTACGCCTAGCGGGGGGAACACAGATACGCAGTATTTT. This chain joins TRBV30 and TRBJ2-3; the match to TRBD2 covers 11 bases. CDR3 length: 16 residues. The junction had 6 bases not matched to a gene; V was cut back by 2 bases and J by 2 bases. Germline V gives CDR1 GTSNPN, CDR2 SVGIG (reference sequence).